A selection of T cell receptor beta chains follows, all from one sample in a study of T cell responses to AZD1222 COVID-19 vaccine. TCRdb's table, derived via immunoSEQ multiplex PCR, lists solely in-frame clones and lacks some. The sample shows around 150,000 clones, roughly 94% of them seen only once. Specimen: peripheral blood, collected 28 days after the second AZD1222 dose. These TCRs come from an adult who received the AZD1222 COVID-19 vaccine. CDR3s include the opening cysteine and the closing phenylalanine or tryptophan. A D gene is named only where the DNA matches it firmly. Size values are once, few and many counts, or a class for expanded clones, and some rows have none.

J: TRBJ2-7
V: TRBV7-2
D: TRBD2
size: -
DNA: TGTGCCAGCAGCTTAGGGACTAGCGGTGCCTACTACGAGCAGTACTTC
CDR3: CASSLGTSGAYYEQYF

J: TRBJ2-2
V: TRBV3-1/TRBV3-2
D: -
size: -
DNA: TGTGCCAGCAGCCAATTTATACACCTTAACACCGGGGAGCTGTTTTTT
CDR3: CASSQFIHLNTGELFF

J: TRBJ1-4
V: TRBV19
D: -
size: -
DNA: TGTGCCAGTAGTATAAGTTTTGCAACTAATGAAAAACTGTTTTTT
CDR3: CASSISFATNEKLFF

J: TRBJ2-7
V: TRBV5-4
D: TRBD2
size: -
DNA: TGTGCCAGCAGCTTGGACGGGGGGGCCGGCTCCTACGAGCAGTACTTC
CDR3: CASSLDGGAGSYEQYF

J: TRBJ1-1
V: TRBV5-1
D: TRBD1
size: -
DNA: TGCGCCAGCAGCTCCCGGACAGGGGCGGCTTTCTTT
CDR3: CASSSRTGAAFF

J: TRBJ1-1
V: TRBV3-1/TRBV3-2
D: -
size: -
DNA: TGTGCCAGCAGCCAAGATGGTTACCTGAACACTGAAGCTTTCTTT
CDR3: CASSQDGYLNTEAFF

J: TRBJ1-2
V: TRBV2
D: -
size: -
DNA: TGTGCCAGCACCGTCGGTATAGGGCAGCCCGCCTATGGCTACACCTTC
CDR3: CASTVGIGQPAYGYTF

J: TRBJ2-5
V: TRBV4-1
D: TRBD2
size: -
DNA: TGCGCCAGCAGCCTGAGGACTAGCGGGGGTGAGACCCAGTACTTC
CDR3: CASSLRTSGGETQYF

J: TRBJ1-1
V: TRBV9
D: -
size: -
DNA: TGTGCCAGCAGCGTCGGGGGACTCCTGAACACTGAAGCTTTCTTT
CDR3: CASSVGGLLNTEAFF

J: TRBJ1-2
V: TRBV5-6
D: -
size: -
DNA: TGTGCCAGCAGCTATGACTGGTTGGCAGGGAGGAAGGATGGCTACACCTTC
CDR3: CASSYDWLAGRKDGYTF

J: TRBJ2-2
V: TRBV2
D: TRBD1
size: -
DNA: TGTGCCACCGTCAGCGGGACAGGGAGAACCGGGGAGCTGTTTTTT
CDR3: CATVSGTGRTGELFF

J: TRBJ2-2
V: TRBV12-3/TRBV12-4
D: -
size: -
DNA: TGTGCCAGCAGTCGCCATTACACCGGGGAGCTGTTTTTT
CDR3: CASSRHYTGELFF

J: TRBJ2-5
V: TRBV7-3
D: TRBD2
size: -
DNA: TGTGCCAGCAGCTTTGGACTAGGGGAGACCCAGTACTTC
CDR3: CASSFGLGETQYF

J: TRBJ1-3
V: TRBV7-9
D: TRBD1
size: -
DNA: TGTGCCAGCAGCATCGGGACAGGGCTAGGAAACACCATATATTTT
CDR3: CASSIGTGLGNTIYF

J: TRBJ1-2
V: TRBV27
D: -
size: -
DNA: TGTGCCAGCAGGGGTAACTATGGCTACACCTTC
CDR3: CASRGNYGYTF

J: TRBJ1-2
V: TRBV14
D: -
size: -
DNA: TGTGCCAGCAGCCTGGGAGGTGGCGGATACTATGGCTACACCTTC
CDR3: CASSLGGGGYYGYTF

J: TRBJ1-2
V: TRBV11-2
D: TRBD1
size: -
DNA: TGTGCCAGCAGCCAAGACAGGGGGTCTGGCTACACCTTC
CDR3: CASSQDRGSGYTF

J: TRBJ2-3
V: TRBV7-9
D: TRBD2
size: -
DNA: TGTGCCAGCAGACCAAGCGGGGGCACAGATACGCAGTATTTT
CDR3: CASRPSGGTDTQYF

J: TRBJ1-1
V: TRBV27
D: TRBD1
size: -
DNA: TGTGCCAGCAGTTTATCGACGAGACAGGGGGCTGAAGCTTTCTTT
CDR3: CASSLSTRQGAEAFF

J: TRBJ1-2
V: TRBV15
D: TRBD1
size: -
DNA: TGTGCCACCAGCAAAACACAGGGGGCGAATGGCTACACCTTC
CDR3: CATSKTQGANGYTF

J: TRBJ1-2
V: TRBV5-8
D: TRBD1
size: once
DNA: TGTGCCAGCACCACGAGGACAGGGGGGAACTATGGCTACACCTTC
CDR3: CASTTRTGGNYGYTF

J: TRBJ1-6
V: TRBV14
D: -
size: -
DNA: TGTGCCAGCAGCCAGCTCCAGGGTCTATCACCCCTCCACTTT
CDR3: CASSQLQGLSPLHF

J: TRBJ1-1
V: TRBV7-9
D: -
size: -
DNA: TGTGCCAGCAGCAGGACCGGGACACCAAACACTGAAGCTTTCTTT
CDR3: CASSRTGTPNTEAFF

J: TRBJ2-5
V: TRBV20-1
D: -
size: -
DNA: TGCAGTGCTAGTGATAGGGATGGAGAGACCCAGTACTTC
CDR3: CSASDRDGETQYF

J: TRBJ2-7
V: TRBV18
D: -
size: -
DNA: TGTGCCAGCTCATCCATCGGGACATTCTCCTACGAGCAGTACTTC
CDR3: CASSSIGTFSYEQYF

J: TRBJ2-2
V: TRBV27
D: TRBD1
size: -
DNA: TGTGCCAGCAGTTTAGGATTAGGGACAGGGGGCGGCGGGGAGCTGTTTTTT
CDR3: CASSLGLGTGGGGELFF

J: TRBJ2-3
V: TRBV7-2
D: -
size: -
DNA: TGTGCCAGCAGCCTCGGTAGGGTCCGATTGGATACGCAGTATTTT
CDR3: CASSLGRVRLDTQYF

J: TRBJ1-2
V: TRBV6-5
D: TRBD1
size: -
DNA: TGTGCCAGCAGTTACTCTCAGGGGGACGGCTATGGCTACACCTTC
CDR3: CASSYSQGDGYGYTF

J: TRBJ1-3
V: TRBV9
D: -
size: -
DNA: TGTGCCAGCAGCACGGGACTGAACTCTGGAAACACCATATATTTT
CDR3: CASSTGLNSGNTIYF

J: TRBJ1-1
V: TRBV5-1
D: -
size: -
DNA: TGCGCCAGCAGCTTGGGGGGGCCCCACACTGAAGCTTTCTTT
CDR3: CASSLGGPHTEAFF